The present T cell receptor beta chain was sequenced within a study of T cells in Graves' hyperthyroidism and ophthalmopathy. Study results and caveats: Clonotypes that were expanded in thyroid above 0.001 mostly appeared in blood too.

CDR3 length: 16 residues. V was trimmed by 4 bases and J by 3 bases, leaving 19 bases between them. CDR1 and CDR2 from the germline V gene are SGHRS and YFSETQ. There were TCR beta CDR3 regions amplified from RNA transcripts. HTBI primers drove first-round RT-PCR of the TCR CDR3. From the multiplex PCR reads, TCRdb called clonotypes with MiXCR, one entry per CDR3 protein. This table has 350,000 to 400,000 distinct CDR3 sequences, about 20% appearing once. A remark on this clonotype: Its antigen is still unknown.

Recently diagnosed hyperthyroidism of less than 2 months' duration affected patients aged 18 to 65. Diagnostic decisions used clinical symptoms, serum thyroxine and TRAb, thyroid ultrasound and orbital computed tomography. This rearrangement joins TRBV5-1 to TRBJ1-1; TRBD1 might be the D (5 bases). This clonotype was obtained from a woman aged 18 to 35 with Graves' hyperthyroidism. The sequenced sample was blood. CDR3 DNA sequence: TGCGCCAGCAGCCCGTGGGGGGGGGATACGGACACTGAAGCTTTCTTT. Translated, it gives CASSPWGGDTDTEAFF.